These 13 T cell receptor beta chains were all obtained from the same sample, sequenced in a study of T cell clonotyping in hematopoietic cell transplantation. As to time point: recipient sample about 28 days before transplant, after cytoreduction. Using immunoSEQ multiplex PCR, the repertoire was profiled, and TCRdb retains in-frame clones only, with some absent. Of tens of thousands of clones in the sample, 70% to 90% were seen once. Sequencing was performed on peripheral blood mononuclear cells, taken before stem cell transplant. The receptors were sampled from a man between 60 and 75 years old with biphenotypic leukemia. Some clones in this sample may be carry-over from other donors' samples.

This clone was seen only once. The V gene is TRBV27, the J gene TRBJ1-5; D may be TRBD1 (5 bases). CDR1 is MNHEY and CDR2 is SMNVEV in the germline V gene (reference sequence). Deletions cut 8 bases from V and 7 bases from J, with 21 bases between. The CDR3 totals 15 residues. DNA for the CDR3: TGTGCCAGCCGATCCTTTGGGAGGGGTGGGCAGCCCCAGCATTTT. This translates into CASRSFGRGGQPQHF.

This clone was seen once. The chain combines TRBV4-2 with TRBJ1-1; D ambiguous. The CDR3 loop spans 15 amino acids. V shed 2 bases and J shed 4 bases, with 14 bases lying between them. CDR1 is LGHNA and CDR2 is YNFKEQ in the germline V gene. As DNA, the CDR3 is TGTGCCAGCAGCCAACCGACACTCGAGGGCACTGAAGCTTTCTTT. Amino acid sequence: CASSQPTLEGTEAFF.

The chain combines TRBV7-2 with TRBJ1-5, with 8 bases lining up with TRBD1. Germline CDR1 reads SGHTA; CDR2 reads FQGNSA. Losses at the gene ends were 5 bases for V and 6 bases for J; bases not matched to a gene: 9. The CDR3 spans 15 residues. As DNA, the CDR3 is TGTGCCAGCAGCAAACACGACAGGGGAGGTCAGCCCCAGCATTTT. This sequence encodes CASSKHDRGGQPQHF.

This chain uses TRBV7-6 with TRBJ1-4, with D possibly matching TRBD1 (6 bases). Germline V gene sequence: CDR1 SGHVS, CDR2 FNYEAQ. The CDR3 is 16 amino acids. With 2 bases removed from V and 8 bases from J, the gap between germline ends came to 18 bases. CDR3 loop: CASSLSWGGGQEKLFF. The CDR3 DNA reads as TGTGCCAGCAGCTTATCCTGGGGAGGGGGGCAAGAAAAACTGTTTTTT.

The CDR3: CASSVGASGSRTDTQYF. DNA for the CDR3: TGTGCCAGCAGCGTAGGGGCTAGCGGGAGTAGGACAGATACGCAGTATTTT. V gene TRBV9 combines with J gene TRBJ2-3, with TRBD2 matching 10 bases. The CDR3 is 17 residues long. Germline CDR1 reads SGDLS; CDR2 reads YYNGEE. The junction had 7 bases not matched to a gene; V was cut back by 0 bases and J by 3 bases.

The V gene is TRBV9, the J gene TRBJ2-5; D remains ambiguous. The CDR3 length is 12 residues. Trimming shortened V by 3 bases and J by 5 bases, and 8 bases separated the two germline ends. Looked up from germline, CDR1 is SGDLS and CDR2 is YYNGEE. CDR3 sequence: CASSDSWETQYF. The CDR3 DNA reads TGTGCCAGCAGCGACTCCTGGGAGACCCAGTACTTC.

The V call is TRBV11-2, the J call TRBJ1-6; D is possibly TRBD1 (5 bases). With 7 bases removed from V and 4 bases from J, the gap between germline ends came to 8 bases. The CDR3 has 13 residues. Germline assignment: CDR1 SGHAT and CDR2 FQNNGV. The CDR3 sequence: CASKGSYNSPLHF. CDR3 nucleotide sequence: TGTGCCAGCAAGGGGTCGTATAATTCACCCCTCCACTTT. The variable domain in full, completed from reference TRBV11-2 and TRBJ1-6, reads EAGVAQSPRYKIIEKRQSVAFWCNPISGHATLYWYQQILGQGPKLLIQFQNNGVVDDSQLPKDRFSAERLKGVDSTLKIQPAKLEDSAVYLCASKGSYNSPLHFGNGTRLTVT.

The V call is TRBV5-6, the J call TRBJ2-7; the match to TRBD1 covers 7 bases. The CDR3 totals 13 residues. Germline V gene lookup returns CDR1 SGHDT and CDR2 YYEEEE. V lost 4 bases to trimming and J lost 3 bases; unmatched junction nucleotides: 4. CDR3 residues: CASSRQGHYEQYF. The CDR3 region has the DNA TGTGCCAGCAGCCGACAGGGACACTACGAGCAGTACTTC.

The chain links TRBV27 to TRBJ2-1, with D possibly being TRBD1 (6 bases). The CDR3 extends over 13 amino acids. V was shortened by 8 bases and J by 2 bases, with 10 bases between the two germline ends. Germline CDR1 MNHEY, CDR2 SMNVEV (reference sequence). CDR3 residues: CASGQKPYNEQFF. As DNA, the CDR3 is TGTGCCAGCGGACAGAAGCCCTACAATGAGCAGTTCTTC.

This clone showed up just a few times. The CDR3 here is CASSRLGQVAGGYTF. For the CDR3, the DNA is TGTGCCAGTAGTAGGCTTGGACAGGTAGCGGGCGGCTACACCTTC. This chain links TRBV19 with TRBJ1-2, with 7 bases matching TRBD1. The V gene's germline CDR1 is LNHDA and CDR2 SQIVND (reference sequence). The CDR3 loop spans 15 amino acids. The trim removed 4 bases at V and 8 bases at J, leaving 13 bases unmatched.

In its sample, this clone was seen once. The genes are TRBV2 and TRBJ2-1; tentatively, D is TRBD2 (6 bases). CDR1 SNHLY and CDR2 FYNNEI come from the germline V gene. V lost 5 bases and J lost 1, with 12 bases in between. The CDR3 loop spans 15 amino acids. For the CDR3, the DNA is TGTGCCAGCAGTCACCGGGACTCTTCCTACAATGAGCAGTTCTTC. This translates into CASSHRDSSYNEQFF.

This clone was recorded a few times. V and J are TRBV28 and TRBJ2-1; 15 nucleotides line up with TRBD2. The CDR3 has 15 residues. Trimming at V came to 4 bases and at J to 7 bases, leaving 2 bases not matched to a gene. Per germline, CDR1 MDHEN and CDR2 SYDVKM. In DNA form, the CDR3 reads TGTGCCAGCAGTTCCGGACTAGCGGGAGGGAATGAGCAGTTCTTC. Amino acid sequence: CASSSGLAGGNEQFF.

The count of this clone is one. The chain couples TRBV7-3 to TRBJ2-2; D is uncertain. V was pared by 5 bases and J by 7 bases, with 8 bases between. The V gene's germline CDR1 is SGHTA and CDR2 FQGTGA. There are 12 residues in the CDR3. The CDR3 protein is CASSTDRGELFF. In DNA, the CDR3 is TGTGCCAGCAGCACTGACCGCGGGGAGCTGTTTTTT.